The T cell receptor (beta chain) under discussion was sequenced for a study of CD8+ T cells in alopecia areata (dated by TCRdb to 2016 to 2019). Regarding the study in general: The treated patients took part in an open-label pilot trial in which moderate-to-severe alopecia areata was treated with oral tofacitinib at 5 to 10 mg twice daily. Scalp clonality was compared among normal scalp (n=4), patchy alopecia areata scalp (n=8), and alopecia totalis/universalis scalp (n=8). On the human side, TCRbeta sequencing was run on scalp tissue and on sorted CD4+ and CD8+ peripheral blood T cells from healthy controls and from alopecia areata patients with either patchy or totalis/universalis disease. High-throughput TCRbeta sequencing was used to examine T cell clonal expansion in alopecia areata in both the C3H/HeJ mouse model and human patients. Tofacitinib-treated patients had biopsies at baseline and at 4 and 24 weeks of treatment, with a later scalp biopsy in several patients. TCRbeta CDR3 regions were amplified by immunoSEQ multiplex PCR using 35 Vbeta forward and 13 Jbeta reverse primers. RNA came from the PAXgene miRNA kit for fixed scalp, the miRNeasy kit for PBMCs, and the RNeasy kit for mouse skin. Tofacitinib was given for 6 to 18 months, followed by 6 months of follow-up off drug to assess delayed response and recurrence. The SALT score, which quantifies the percentage of affected scalp surface area, was used to measure disease severity in treated patients.

Libraries were made using the immunoSEQ multiplex PCR assay. RNA was extracted from all samples and reverse transcribed into cDNA as template for TCR sequencing. First-strand cDNA was synthesized using SuperScript III with a 2:1 mix of oligo-dT and random hexamers. Amplification bias was assessed with a synthetic immune receptor repertoire, and residual bias was removed computationally. On the study's bioinformatics: Raw reads were preprocessed to remove errors, and CDR3 was defined according to IMGT conventions as the region from the conserved cysteine to phenylalanine. Clonality was computed by normalizing Shannon entropy by log2 of the number of productive unique TCRs and subtracting the result from 1. Whether scalp clones were CD4 or CD8 was inferred by matching scalp TCRbeta sequences against CD4 and CD8 repertoires sorted from blood. This is the immuneACCESS table as TCRdb keeps it, with only in-frame sequences that have V and J called. A part of the clones is gone; compared with another copy, unresolved V genes explain less than half, and the rest is unexplained. That table furnishes V, J and clone size, whereas the DNA furnished D and trimming. For this sample the table gives 150,000 to 200,000 clones, of which 58% were detected only once. Approximately 16% of the sample rests with the top ten.

Worth noting for this clone: Its antigen target is currently unknown. No qualities accompany the bases; no much larger clone lies one base away. Other DNA sequences within the sample encode an identical CDR3.

Broader findings and caveats from the paper: Compared with normal scalp, lesional scalp had higher clonality and more expanded CD8+ clones, particularly in alopecia totalis/universalis, a pattern that suggests antigenic drive. During tofacitinib treatment, many expanded lesional clones remained in scalp and blood, and this persistence may partly explain relapse after treatment is stopped. Unlike mouse skin, which is dominated by gammadelta T cells, normal human skin has resident alphabeta T cells that are also sequenced, and this complicates analysis of the scalp TCR repertoire. TCR sequences shared between patients were less clear than in mice, possibly partly because of HLA diversity in the patient population. Tofacitinib significantly lowered scalp clonality and the number of expanded CD8+ clones among the top 100 scalp clones. Because the treated cohort was small and had only one nonresponder, larger studies are needed to examine links between baseline CD8+ expansion and response.

The treatment or condition label for this specimen denotes: oral pan-JAK inhibitor, 5-10 mg twice daily. Lesional scalp punch biopsies and peripheral blood were collected from alopecia areata patients. PBMCs were separated by density centrifugation and stained for CD3, CD4 and CD8, after which CD4+ and CD8+ T cells were sorted on a FACSAria. A distance of 12 bases separates the germline ends of V and J, which lose 1 base and 8 bases respectively. From a lookup of the germline V gene, CDR1 and CDR2 are SGHTA and FQGNSA. The CDR3, cysteine through phenylalanine, is 15 amino acids long. Solely the CDR3 DNA is kept, with 45 bases framed from the first base.

The rearranged chain carries TRBV7-2 and TRBJ1-6; the D gene is perhaps TRBD1, on 5 matching bases. This sequence was found in a human donor with alopecia areata. Sample: CD4+ T cells sorted from blood, taken at approximately week 60, from a patient treated with tofacitinib. The CDR3 protein: CASSLGLRADSPLHF. The sequenced DNA is TGTGCCAGCAGCTTAGGTCTCAGGGCTGATTCACCCCTCCACTTT.